This TCR beta chain appears in the sequencing data of a study of control samples from healthy donors and cancer patients. Produced via immunoSEQ multiplex PCR; TCRdb's table is partial and in-frame only. Among fewer than 200,000 clones, approximately 94% were seen once, and the ten largest hold around 15%. CDR1 is SGHNT and CDR2 is YENEEA in the germline V gene. V lost 4 bases and J lost 3, with 9 bases in between. The CDR3 contains 13 residues. This receptor was obtained from a man between 60 and 75 years old with colorectal cancer. Sequencing used PBMCs. This chain links TRBV11-3 with TRBJ1-1; D is unresolved. CDR3 sequence: CASSSGWDTEAFF. The CDR3 DNA follows: TGTGCCAGCAGCTCTGGGTGGGACACTGAAGCTTTCTTT.